This TCR beta chain was sequenced for a study of CXCR3-negative and CXCR3-positive naive CD8 T cells. Libraries of TRB cDNA were made by 5' RACE and carried UMIs. TCRdb re-called the 5' RACE reads and catalogs CDR3 proteins one per entry, DNA excluded. The sample has about 5,300 distinct CDR3 sequences. Findings and limits, study-wide: TRB CDR3 hydrophobicity was greater in CXCR3-positive naive cells than in CXCR3-negative naive cells.

In the case of this clonotype: Antigen: not known.

Material: naive CXCR3+ CD8+ T cells from blood. Subset here: CD45RO-CCR7+CD27+CD95- naive CD8+ T cells expressing CXCR3 (TNR3+). This receptor was taken from a human donor in good health. Some clones in this sample may be carry-over from other donors' samples.

CDR3 sequence: CASSYEVWRGPEAFF. The chain recombines TRBV6-2 or TRBV6-3 with TRBJ1-1; TCRdb indicates TRBD1, and absent DNA this call remains unverified. This CDR3 comprises 15 residues. Per the germline V gene, CDR1 is MNHEY and CDR2 is SVGEGT.